The source of this T cell receptor (beta chain) is a study of T cell responses to AZD1222 COVID-19 vaccine. Points from the study as a whole: Donors, mostly white British, included more females; clonal diversity was possibly underestimated.

J gave up 3 bases and V 4 bases, and 9 bases lay outside the gene matches. Germline values: CDR1 MGHRA, CDR2 YSYEKL. The CDR3 runs to 16 residues. This clone has just one count. What it binds is unknown. Clones were read by immunoSEQ multiplex PCR, and TCRdb kept only the in-frame ones, dropping some. The repertoire includes some 130,000 clones, roughly 85% of them detected once, and around 8.3% sits in the top ten. The TCR originated in an adult who received the MenACWY meningococcal vaccine as a control. The sample was peripheral blood, taken 28 days after the second dose of the MenACWY control vaccine. The chain recombines TRBV4-1 with TRBJ2-7, with 10 positions matching TRBD1. The CDR3 spells CASSPPPRTGGYEQYF. CDR3 DNA sequence: TGCGCCAGCAGCCCCCCCCCTCGGACAGGGGGCTACGAGCAGTACTTC.